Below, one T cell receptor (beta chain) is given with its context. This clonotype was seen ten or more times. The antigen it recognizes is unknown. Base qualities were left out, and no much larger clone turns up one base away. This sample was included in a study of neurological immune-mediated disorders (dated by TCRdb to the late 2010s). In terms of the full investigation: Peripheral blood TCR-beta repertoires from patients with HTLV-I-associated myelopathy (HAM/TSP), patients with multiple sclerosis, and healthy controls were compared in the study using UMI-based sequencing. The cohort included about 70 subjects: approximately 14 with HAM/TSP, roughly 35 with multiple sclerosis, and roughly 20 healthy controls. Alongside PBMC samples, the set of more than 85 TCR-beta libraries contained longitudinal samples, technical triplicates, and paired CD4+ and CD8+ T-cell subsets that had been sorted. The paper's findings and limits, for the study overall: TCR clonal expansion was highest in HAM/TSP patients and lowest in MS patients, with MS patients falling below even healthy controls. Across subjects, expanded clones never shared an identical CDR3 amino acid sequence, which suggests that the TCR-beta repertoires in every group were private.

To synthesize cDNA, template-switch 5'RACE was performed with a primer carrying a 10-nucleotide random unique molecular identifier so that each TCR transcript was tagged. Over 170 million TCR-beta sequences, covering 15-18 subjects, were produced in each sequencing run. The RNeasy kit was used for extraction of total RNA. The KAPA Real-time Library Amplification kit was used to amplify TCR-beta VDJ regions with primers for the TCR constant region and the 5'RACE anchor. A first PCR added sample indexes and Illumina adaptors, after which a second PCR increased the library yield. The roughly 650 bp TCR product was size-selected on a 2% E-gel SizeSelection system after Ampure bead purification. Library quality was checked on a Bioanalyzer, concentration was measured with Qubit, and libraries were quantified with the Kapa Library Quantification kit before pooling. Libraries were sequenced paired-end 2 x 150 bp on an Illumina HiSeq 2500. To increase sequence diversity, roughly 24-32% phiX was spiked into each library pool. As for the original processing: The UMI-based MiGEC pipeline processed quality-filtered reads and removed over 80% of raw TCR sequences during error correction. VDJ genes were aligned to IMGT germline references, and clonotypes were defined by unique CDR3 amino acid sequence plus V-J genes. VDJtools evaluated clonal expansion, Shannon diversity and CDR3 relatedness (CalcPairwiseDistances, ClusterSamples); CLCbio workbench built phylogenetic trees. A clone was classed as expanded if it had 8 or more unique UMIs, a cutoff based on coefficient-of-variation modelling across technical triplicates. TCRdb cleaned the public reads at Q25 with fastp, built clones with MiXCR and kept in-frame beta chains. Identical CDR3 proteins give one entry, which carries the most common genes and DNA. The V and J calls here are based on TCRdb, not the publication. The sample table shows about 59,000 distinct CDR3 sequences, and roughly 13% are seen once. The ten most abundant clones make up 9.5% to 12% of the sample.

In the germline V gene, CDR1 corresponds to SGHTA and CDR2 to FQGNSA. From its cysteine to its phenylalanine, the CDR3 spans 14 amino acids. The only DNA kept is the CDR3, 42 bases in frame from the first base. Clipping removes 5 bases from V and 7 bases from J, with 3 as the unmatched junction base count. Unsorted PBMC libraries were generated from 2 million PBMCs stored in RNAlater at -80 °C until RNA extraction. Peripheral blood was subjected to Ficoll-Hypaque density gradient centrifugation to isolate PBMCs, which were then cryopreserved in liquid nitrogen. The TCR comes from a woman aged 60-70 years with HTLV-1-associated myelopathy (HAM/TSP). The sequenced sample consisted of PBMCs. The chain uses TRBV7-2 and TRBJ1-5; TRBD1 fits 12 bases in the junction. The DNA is TGTGCCAGCAGCCCCGGGACAGGGGGCCAGCCCCAGCATTTT. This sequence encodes CASSPGTGGQPQHF.